One sample yielded the 32 T cell receptor beta chains listed below, sequenced in a study of shared clonotypes between healthy human individuals. Repertoires were generated with immunoSEQ multiplex PCR, while TCRdb's copy carries only in-frame clones and drops some. Of fewer than 1.6 million clones listed, just under 99% are singletons. The sequenced material came from naive CD4+ T cells sorted from blood. The subset: CD45RA+ positively selected. These receptors were collected from a man aged 30-40 years in good health.

The chain couples TRBV28 to TRBJ1-2, with D hard to call. Germline lookup yields CDR1 MDHEN and CDR2 SYDVKM. The CDR3 spans 16 residues. The V gene lost 2 bases and the J gene lost 7 bases, with 20 bases spanning the gap. The CDR3 DNA reads as TGTGCCAGCAGTTTAGTCGCTGGTGGTATTGGGCTTGGCTACACCTTC. Protein: CASSLVAGGIGLGYTF.

This clone was seen a single time. The chain recombines TRBV6-6 with TRBJ1-5; D remains ambiguous. Per the germline V gene, CDR1 is MNHNY and CDR2 is SVGAGI (reference sequence). Trimming took off 8 bases at V and 9 bases at J, with 14 bases between the two ends. The CDR3 loop spans 12 amino acids. CDR3 residues: CASEDGLGPQHF. The CDR3 nucleotides read TGTGCCAGCGAGGACGGTCTAGGGCCCCAGCATTTT.

This clone was detected only once. The genes are TRBV5-5 and TRBJ2-7; D possibly matches TRBD1 or TRBD2 (5 bases each). This CDR3 has 14 residues. Germline assignment: CDR1 SGHKS and CDR2 YYEKEE (reference sequence). V was clipped by 4 bases and J by 7 bases, with 18 bases between them. CDR3 loop: CASSIGTVPMEQYF. The CDR3 DNA sequence: TGTGCCAGCAGCATCGGGACGGTTCCAATGGAGCAGTACTTC. Full variable domain (outside the CDR3, taken from reference TRBV5-5 and TRBJ2-7): DAGVTQSPTHLIKTRGQQVTLRCSPISGHKSVSWYQQVLGQGPQFIFQYYEKEERGRGNFPDRFSARQFPNYSSELNVNALLLGDSALYLCASSIGTVPMEQYFGPGTRLTVT.

The chain couples TRBV11-2 to TRBJ2-1; 12 positions agree with TRBD2. This CDR3 contains 16 residues. The trim removed 6 bases at V and 5 bases at J, leaving 8 bases unmatched. The V gene's germline CDR1 is SGHAT and CDR2 FQNNGV. CDR3 protein: CASSSGWTSGNNEQFF. In DNA form, the CDR3 reads TGTGCCAGCAGTTCAGGCTGGACTAGCGGGAACAATGAGCAGTTCTTC.

V gene TRBV13 combines with J gene TRBJ2-4; 7 positions agree with TRBD1. The CDR3 length is 14 residues. V shed 5 bases and J 7 bases; nucleotides not matched to a gene: 8. CDR1 is PRHDT and CDR2 is FYEKMQ in the germline V gene (reference sequence). CDR3 sequence: CASSPTGSTNIQYF. The CDR3 coding sequence is TGTGCCAGCAGCCCGACAGGGTCTACTAACATTCAGTACTTC. The entire variable domain, with the rest obtained from reference TRBV13 and TRBJ2-4, is as follows: AAGVIQSPRHLIKEKRETATLKCYPIPRHDTVYWYQQGPGQDPQFLISFYEKMQSDKGSIPDRFSAQQFSDYHSELNMSSLELGDSALYFCASSPTGSTNIQYFGAGTRLSVL.

The CDR3 region has the DNA TGTGCCAGCAGACCGACTAGCGGGAACCACTACGAGCAGTACTTC. It yields the protein CASRPTSGNHYEQYF. V gene TRBV27 combines with J gene TRBJ2-7; 11 positions agree with TRBD2. From germline, CDR1 is MNHEY and CDR2 SMNVEV (reference sequence). Trimming at V came to 6 bases and at J to 3 bases, leaving 7 bases not matched to a gene. CDR3 length: 15 residues.

The V gene is TRBV5-4, the J gene TRBJ2-3; maybe TRBD1 (5 bases). The CDR3 sequence is 14 residues long. Germline values: CDR1 SGHNT, CDR2 YYREEE (reference sequence). Trimming left V 4 bases short and J 4 bases short, with 13 bases between. The CDR3 nucleotides read TGTGCCAGCAGCCGATGGGCAGGGCCAGATACGCAGTATTTT. Encoded protein: CASSRWAGPDTQYF.

This rearrangement joins TRBV2 to TRBJ1-5; 9 positions match TRBD1. The CDR3 consists of 14 residues. Germline V gene sequence: CDR1 SNHLY, CDR2 FYNNEI. The V segment lost 4 bases and the J segment 6 bases; nucleotides outside the gene matches: 4. The CDR3 DNA sequence: TGTGCCAGCAGTGTAGGACAGGGGCTTCAGCCCCAGCATTTT. It codes for CASSVGQGLQPQHF.

This rearrangement joins TRBV18 to TRBJ1-1; a weak D match, TRBD1 (6 bases). This CDR3 region has 12 residues. CDR1 and CDR2 from the germline V gene are KGHSH and LQKENI. The V end was cut by 4 bases, the J end by 6 bases, with 9 bases between. CDR3 loop: CASSQGTPEAFF. The CDR3 DNA is TGTGCCAGCTCACAAGGGACACCTGAAGCTTTCTTT.

The chain carries TRBV5-1 and TRBJ2-1; 13 nucleotides line up with TRBD2. CDR1 and CDR2 from the germline V gene are SGHRS and YFSETQ. V lost 2 bases and J lost 9; bases outside the gene matches: 2. The CDR3 runs 14 residues. CDR3 nucleotide sequence: TGCGCCAGCAGCTTAACTAGCGGGAGGGTTGAGCAGTTCTTC. Translating it yields CASSLTSGRVEQFF.

The chain carries TRBV27 and TRBJ2-5; TRBD2 matches 10 bases. CDR1 and CDR2 from the germline V gene are MNHEY and SMNVEV (reference sequence). J gave up 5 bases and V 4 bases, and 10 bases lay outside the gene matches. The CDR3 extends over 16 amino acids. The chain's CDR3 is CASSYASGRVVETQYF. CDR3 in DNA: TGTGCCAGCAGTTATGCTAGCGGGAGAGTCGTTGAGACCCAGTACTTC.

This chain links TRBV5-1 with TRBJ2-7, with D uncertain. The CDR3 is made up of 16 amino acids. The V end was cut by 4 bases, the J end by 0 bases, with 17 bases between. Germline V lookup: CDR1 SGHRS, CDR2 YFSETQ. The CDR3 nucleotides are TGCGCCAGCAGCACGAGGACCGCTAGAAGCTCCTACGAGCAGTACTTC. Translated: CASSTRTARSSYEQYF.

The chain couples TRBV5-1 to TRBJ2-5; no clear D gene. Trimming left V 0 bases short and J 2 bases short, with 11 bases between. Germline lookup yields CDR1 SGHRS and CDR2 YFSETQ. The CDR3 covers 15 residues. The CDR3 DNA is TGCGCCAGCAGCTTGGCCGCTGGTCGGCAAGAGACCCAGTACTTC. It specifies CASSLAAGRQETQYF.

This chain joins TRBV30 and TRBJ2-7, with D tentatively TRBD1 or TRBD2 (5 bases each). The V gene's germline CDR1 is GTSNPN and CDR2 SVGIG (reference sequence). V shed 3 bases and J shed 6 bases, with 21 bases lying between them. The CDR3 contains 15 residues. This CDR3 is CAWRRLRDRLFEQYF. The CDR3 DNA reads as TGTGCCTGGAGGAGACTACGGGACCGGTTGTTCGAGCAGTACTTC.

The chain has TRBV5-1 and TRBJ2-3; a possible D gene is TRBD1 (6 bases). CDR1 is SGHRS, CDR2 YFSETQ, per germline. The V end was cut by 7 bases, the J end by 4 bases, with 10 bases between. This CDR3 contains 12 residues. The CDR3 bases are TGCGCCAGCGGGCCAGGGGCAGATACGCAGTATTTT. It translates to CASGPGADTQYF. Complete variable domain (other parts from reference TRBV5-1 and TRBJ2-3): KAGVTQTPRYLIKTRGQQVTLSCSPISGHRSVSWYQQTPGQGLQFLFEYFSETQRNKGNFPGRFSGRQFSNSRSEMNVSTLELGDSALYLCASGPGADTQYFGPGTRLTVL.

V gene TRBV18 combines with J gene TRBJ1-4, with TRBD1 matching over 7 bases. J was trimmed by 7 bases and V by 2 bases; bases with no gene match: 13. The germline gives CDR1 KGHSH, CDR2 LQKENI. This CDR3 region has 17 residues. CDR3: CASSPTGPTGTGEKLFF. The CDR3 coding sequence is TGTGCCAGCTCACCAACAGGGCCGACAGGGACGGGTGAAAAACTGTTTTTT. Full variable domain (missing parts from reference TRBV18 and TRBJ1-4): NAGVMQNPRHLVRRRGQEARLRCSPMKGHSHVYWYRQLPEEGLKFMVYLQKENIIDESGMPKERFSAEFPKEGPSILRIQQVVRGDSAAYFCASSPTGPTGTGEKLFFGSGTQLSVL.

This chain uses TRBV5-1 with TRBJ2-2; no clear D gene. The CDR3 spans 12 residues. Trimming left V 5 bases short and J 3 bases short, with 5 bases between. The germline gives CDR1 SGHRS, CDR2 YFSETQ. The CDR3: CASRVDTGELFF. CDR3 nucleotides: TGCGCCAGCAGAGTGGACACCGGGGAGCTGTTTTTT.

The V call is TRBV2, the J call TRBJ1-1; maybe TRBD1 (5 bases). The V and J ends lost 6 bases and 1 base respectively, with 12 bases between them. This CDR3 region has 14 residues. From germline, CDR1 is SNHLY and CDR2 FYNNEI. In DNA, the CDR3 is TGTGCCAGCAGAAATGGAGGGGCGAACACTGAAGCTTTCTTT. It yields the protein CASRNGGANTEAFF. Full variable domain (missing parts from reference TRBV2 and TRBJ1-1): EPEVTQTPSHQVTQMGQEVILRCVPISNHLYFYWYRQILGQKVEFLVSFYNNEISEKSEIFDDQFSVERPDGSNFTLKIRSTKLEDSAMYFCASRNGGANTEAFFGQGTRLTVV.

V and J are TRBV5-1 and TRBJ2-7, with D unclear. Trimming took off 0 bases at V and 10 bases at J, with 11 bases between the two ends. This CDR3 is built from 12 residues. Germline V gene sequence: CDR1 SGHRS, CDR2 YFSETQ. This CDR3 is CASSLEGNAQYF. In nucleotides, the CDR3 is TGCGCCAGCAGCTTGGAAGGGAACGCTCAGTACTTC.

The rearrangement uses TRBV7-8 and TRBJ2-1; 9 positions agree with TRBD2. CDR3 length: 16 amino acids. Germline assignment: CDR1 SGHVS and CDR2 FQNEAQ. Losses at the gene ends were 0 bases for V and 1 base for J; bases not matched to a gene: 1. CDR3 coding DNA: TGTGCCAGCAGCTTAGCCGCGGGAGGGTCCTACAATGAGCAGTTCTTC. This gives the protein CASSLAAGGSYNEQFF.

The rearrangement uses TRBV12-5 and TRBJ2-2; D gene ambiguous. This CDR3 spans 12 amino acids. V shed 2 bases and J shed 6 bases, with 4 bases lying between them. The germline V gene has CDR1 LGHNT and CDR2 FRNRAP. CDR3 residues: CASGLHPGELFF. In nucleotides, the CDR3 is TGTGCTAGTGGTTTGCATCCCGGGGAGCTGTTTTTT.

J is TRBJ2-1 and V is TRBV4-3, with 12 bases matching TRBD2. The junction had 5 bases not matched to a gene; V was cut back by 5 bases and J by 6 bases. Germline CDR1 is LGHNA and CDR2 is YSLEER. CDR3 length: 15 residues. The CDR3 DNA sequence: TGCGCCAGCAGCGGACGACTAGCGGGAGTCAATGAGCAGTTCTTC. Its translation is CASSGRLAGVNEQFF.

This clone came up once. The chain is built from TRBV7-8 and TRBJ2-7; 9 bases agree with TRBD1. Germline lookup yields CDR1 SGHVS and CDR2 FQNEAQ. Trimming took 6 bases from V and 2 from J; bases not matched to a gene: 8. The CDR3 runs 15 residues. The CDR3 sequence is CASSTRQGVTYEQYF. The DNA for the CDR3 is TGTGCCAGCAGTACTAGACAGGGGGTAACCTACGAGCAGTACTTC.

As concerns this clone: This sample also contains other DNA sequences that code for the same CDR3. This rearrangement joins TRBV9 to TRBJ1-5; D remains ambiguous. CDR1 is SGDLS, CDR2 YYNGEE, per germline. CDR3 length: 15 residues. Trimming left V 0 bases short and J 0 bases short, with 7 bases between. The CDR3 DNA is TGTGCCAGCAGCGTAGATTTAGGTAGCAATCAGCCCCAGCATTTT. Its translation: CASSVDLGSNQPQHF.

The chain employs TRBV7-9 and TRBJ2-4, with 12 bases identical to TRBD2. CDR3 length: 16 amino acids. The V gene end was trimmed by 3 bases and the J gene end by 6 bases; junction bases not matched to a gene: 6. Germline lookup yields CDR1 SEHNR and CDR2 FQNEAQ (reference sequence). The DNA for the CDR3 is TGTGCCAGCAGCTTCCTAGCGGGAGGGCTAGGAAACATTCAGTACTTC. Translation gives CASSFLAGGLGNIQYF.

The J gene is TRBJ2-7, the V gene TRBV12-5; D unresolved. Trimming shortened V by 3 bases and J by 4 bases, and 7 bases separated the two germline ends. Looked up from germline, CDR1 is LGHNT and CDR2 is FRNRAP. There are 12 residues in the CDR3. CDR3 sequence reads: CASGFLRYEQYF. Here the CDR3 DNA reads TGTGCTAGTGGTTTTCTCCGGTACGAGCAGTACTTC.

This chain links TRBV5-1 with TRBJ2-7; 7 positions match TRBD1. The CDR3 loop spans 12 amino acids. The germline V gene has CDR1 SGHRS and CDR2 YFSETQ. With V trimmed by 4 bases and J by 5 bases, 3 bases remained unmatched. CDR3 nucleotides: TGCGCCAGCAGCAAAACAGGGGACGAGCAGTACTTC. It translates to CASSKTGDEQYF.

The chain has TRBV6-1 and TRBJ2-1, with D perhaps TRBD2 (7 bases). Germline loops: CDR1 MNHNS, CDR2 SASEGT. CDR3 length: 15 amino acids. V was clipped by 3 bases and J by 2 bases, with 11 bases between them. The CDR3 region has the DNA TGTGCCAGCAGTGAGCGGGGGCTCACCTACAATGAGCAGTTCTTC. This codes for CASSERGLTYNEQFF.

As regards this clone: Other DNA sequences in this specimen translate into the identical CDR3. CDR3 nucleotide sequence: TGCGCCAGCAGCTTGGGTCTAGCTTACAATGAGCAGTTCTTC. Protein product: CASSLGLAYNEQFF. The chain combines TRBV5-1 with TRBJ2-1, with a weak D call TRBD2 (5 bases). V dropped 0 bases and J dropped 4 bases, with 8 bases sitting between them. The CDR3 is made up of 14 amino acids. Per germline, CDR1 SGHRS and CDR2 YFSETQ.

This chain uses TRBV15 with TRBJ1-5; possibly TRBD1 for D (5 bases). V lost 1 base to trimming and J lost 7 bases, with 17 bases between them. Germline CDR1 reads LNHNV; CDR2 reads YYDKDF (reference sequence). This CDR3 comprises 16 residues. The CDR3 loop reads CATSRGAAGSRQPQHF. CDR3 bases: TGTGCCACCAGCAGAGGGGCGGCAGGGTCGAGGCAGCCCCAGCATTTT.

The table lists this clone with a count of one. V usage is TRBV29-1 and J usage is TRBJ2-3; D is unclear. V was shortened by 3 bases and J by 0 bases, with 10 bases between the two germline ends. CDR1 is SQVTM, CDR2 ANQGSEA, per germline. This CDR3 is built from 14 residues. The DNA of the CDR3 is TGCAGCGTTGATAGGAGCGCTAGCACAGATACGCAGTATTTT. Translated: CSVDRSASTDTQYF.

The chain combines TRBV5-1 with TRBJ2-1, with no clear D. The ends were cut back, 0 bases at V and 12 bases at J, with 13 bases in the middle. CDR1 is SGHRS, CDR2 YFSETQ, per germline. This CDR3 comprises 13 residues. CDR3 DNA: TGCGCCAGCAGCTTGGAAAGCCCGGGCACGCAGTTCTTC. Translation: CASSLESPGTQFF.